A selection of T cell receptor beta chains follows, all from one sample in a study of OX40 agonist ivuxolimab in advanced cancers. Sequenced by immunoSEQ multiplex PCR; TCRdb stores in-frame clones only, minus some. Of around 50,000 clones detected, more than 80% appear once; the ten largest clones hold 3.1%. The sample was CD4+ or CD8+ T cells sorted from blood, taken in a trial of the OX40 agonist ivuxolimab. These receptors were collected from an adult with an advanced solid tumor such as melanoma, head and neck, liver or kidney cancer. The conserved cysteine and the conserved F or W are not part of the CDR3 here.

J gene: TRBJ2-7; V gene: TRBV29-1; CDR3 protein: SVEDSGGGKQY
J gene: TRBJ1-3; V gene: TRBV4-1; CDR3 protein: ASSQGAGYSGNTIY
J gene: TRBJ2-7; V gene: TRBV19; CDR3 protein: ASSRDRDSYEQY
J gene: TRBJ1-1; V gene: TRBV21-1; CDR3 protein: ASSKDGDRNTEAF
J gene: TRBJ1-1; V gene: TRBV11-3; CDR3 protein: ASSRDRGGTEAF
J gene: TRBJ1-4; V gene: TRBV5-4; CDR3 protein: ASSSSRDRDGEKLF
J gene: TRBJ1-1; V gene: TRBV6-6; CDR3 protein: ASSPRQSSNTEAF
J gene: TRBJ1-1; V gene: TRBV5-1; CDR3 protein: ASSSATGNTEAF
J gene: TRBJ2-1; V gene: TRBV6-6; CDR3 protein: ASSKPGLAGGPQQF
J gene: TRBJ1-5; V gene: TRBV7-2; CDR3 protein: ASSPMVGSNQPQH
J gene: TRBJ1-5; V gene: TRBV2; CDR3 protein: ASSGRSSLARSQH
J gene: TRBJ1-2; V gene: TRBV6-5; CDR3 protein: ASSYRGQGNYGYT
J gene: TRBJ2-3; V gene: TRBV7-9; CDR3 protein: ASSFRVAGGTDTQY
J gene: TRBJ1-1; V gene: TRBV6-5; CDR3 protein: ASRDRGLNTEAF
J gene: TRBJ1-4; V gene: TRBV30; CDR3 protein: AWSVNGRNEKLF
J gene: TRBJ1-1; V gene: TRBV11-3; CDR3 protein: ASNSPARTEAF
J gene: TRBJ2-7; V gene: TRBV2; CDR3 protein: ASTGAREQY
J gene: TRBJ2-2; V gene: TRBV5-1; CDR3 protein: ASSLGVAVYSGELF
J gene: TRBJ2-2; V gene: TRBV7-9; CDR3 protein: ASSLGGGTGELF
J gene: TRBJ1-1; V gene: TRBV15; CDR3 protein: ATSKGQSGTEAF
J gene: TRBJ1-6; V gene: TRBV6-6; CDR3 protein: ASSYGDRGGSPLH
J gene: TRBJ1-5; V gene: TRBV6-1; CDR3 protein: ASSGVEGFNQPQH
J gene: TRBJ2-7; V gene: TRBV9; CDR3 protein: ASSVAGGMGEQY
J gene: TRBJ2-5; V gene: TRBV5-1; CDR3 protein: ASSSMPGARETQY
J gene: TRBJ2-2; V gene: TRBV28; CDR3 protein: ASSSPTGTANTGELF
J gene: TRBJ2-4; V gene: TRBV10-3; CDR3 protein: AIPPGLDIQY
J gene: TRBJ1-2; V gene: TRBV28; CDR3 protein: ASSFRRPGQTSNYGYT
J gene: TRBJ2-7; V gene: TRBV19; CDR3 protein: ASSKKGLAESYEQY
J gene: TRBJ2-3; V gene: TRBV30; CDR3 protein: AWSENTDTQY
J gene: TRBJ1-2; V gene: TRBV10-2; CDR3 protein: ASSPGTVYGYT
J gene: TRBJ2-1; V gene: TRBV7-6; CDR3 protein: ASSAQGRAGGPYNEQF
J gene: TRBJ2-7; V gene: TRBV27; CDR3 protein: ASSRGLAGTSYEQY
J gene: TRBJ1-2; V gene: TRBV5-6; CDR3 protein: ASSLGQGAYSGYT
J gene: TRBJ2-2; V gene: TRBV5-1; CDR3 protein: ASSLVGGQGIFNTGELF
J gene: TRBJ2-6; V gene: TRBV27; CDR3 protein: ASSRIQGSQSSGANVLT
J gene: TRBJ1-5; V gene: TRBV6-6; CDR3 protein: ASSDPGLGNQPQH
J gene: TRBJ1-2; V gene: TRBV5-4; CDR3 protein: ASSSSTGDYGYT
J gene: TRBJ2-3; V gene: TRBV6-5; CDR3 protein: ASHGTGTGMYTQY
J gene: TRBJ2-2; V gene: TRBV25-1; CDR3 protein: ASSPGTGTTGELF
J gene: TRBJ2-1; V gene: TRBV19; CDR3 protein: ASSPYAYNEQF
J gene: TRBJ2-7; V gene: TRBV11-3; CDR3 protein: ASSWGGKPSYEQY
J gene: TRBJ2-7; V gene: TRBV18; CDR3 protein: ASSSDGYEQY
J gene: TRBJ2-6; V gene: TRBV2; CDR3 protein: ASSSTGPSGANVLT
J gene: TRBJ2-1; V gene: TRBV28; CDR3 protein: ASSLLGGLINEQF
J gene: TRBJ2-2; V gene: TRBV5-1; CDR3 protein: ASSPDSQSGELF
J gene: TRBJ2-1; V gene: TRBV27; CDR3 protein: ASHVGRHNEQF
J gene: TRBJ1-2; V gene: TRBV5-4; CDR3 protein: ASSLGQADGYT
J gene: TRBJ1-4; V gene: TRBV25-1; CDR3 protein: ASSESLGGATNEKLF
J gene: TRBJ2-3; V gene: TRBV9; CDR3 protein: ASSENRGRSTDTQY
J gene: TRBJ1-1; V gene: TRBV4-1; CDR3 protein: ASSQGWVRTGNTEAF
J gene: TRBJ2-3; V gene: TRBV7-2; CDR3 protein: ASSPVDSGRPDTQY